A single sample gave rise to the 26 T cell receptor beta chains below, sequenced in a study. Treg sorting used a CD4+CD25+CD127-/low gate. TCRdb used MiXCR to reprocess the 5' RACE reads, holding one entry per CDR3 protein. The sample has roughly 60,000 distinct CDR3 sequences; 26% are singletons. The sequenced material came from tumor-infiltrating Tregs sorted from the breast tumor. These receptors were obtained from a female donor with breast cancer.

The table lists this clonotype with a few counts. The chain combines TRBV6-1 with TRBJ1-1; unclear D gene. Germline CDR1 reads MNHNS; CDR2 reads SASEGT. V lost 2 bases and J lost 4, with 11 bases in between. The CDR3 has 14 residues. The DNA of the CDR3 is TGTGCCAGCAGTGAACCGTACAGATCCACTGAAGCTTTCTTT. This codes for CASSEPYRSTEAFF.

This clonotype was counted a few times. The chain recombines TRBV6-2 or TRBV6-3 with TRBJ2-1, with D perhaps TRBD2 (5 bases). The germline V and J ends were trimmed by 5 bases and 7 bases, with 21 bases remaining between them. The CDR3 is 16 residues long. Germline V gene data show CDR1 as MNHEY and CDR2 as SVGEGT. In DNA form, the CDR3 reads TGTGCCAGCAGTACCCCTAGGCCGGGATTTATGAATGAGCAGTTCTTC. Its translation: CASSTPRPGFMNEQFF.

The chain joins TRBV18 to TRBJ2-3; D perhaps matches TRBD2 (6 bases). The CDR3 runs to 14 residues. Trimming removed 0 bases at V and 5 bases at J, with 9 bases between. Germline assignment: CDR1 KGHSH and CDR2 LQKENI. The CDR3 protein is CASSPPTSRDTQYF. The CDR3 region has the DNA TGTGCCAGCTCACCACCCACTAGCCGAGATACGCAGTATTTT.

This clonotype was picked up many times. Here the CDR3 DNA reads TGTGCCAGCAGCCAATCATCAGCGGGAGGGGGAAGCACAGATACGCAGTATTTT. This encodes CASSQSSAGGGSTDTQYF. The rearrangement joins TRBV4-2 to TRBJ2-3, with 10 nucleotides matching TRBD2. CDR1 is LGHNA, CDR2 YNFKEQ, per germline. The CDR3 extends over 18 amino acids. J gave up 0 bases and V 2 bases, and 8 bases lay outside the gene matches.

This clonotype appeared once. At one end, the junction sequence differs from germline, possibly due to a read error. The chain combines TRBV6-1 with TRBJ2-3; no definite D call. The CDR3 loop spans 15 amino acids. Germline V gene lookup returns CDR1 MNHNS and CDR2 SASEGT. The CDR3 bases are TGTGCCGGCAGTGAAACCCAGATTAGCACAGATACGCAGTATTTT. Translating gives CAGSETQISTDTQYF.

This clonotype was seen more than once but under ten times. The V gene is TRBV18, the J gene TRBJ2-3, with 12 bases that match TRBD2. CDR3 length: 17 residues. Germline trimming cut 1 base from V and 1 base from J; bases unmatched to any gene: 3. From germline, CDR1 is KGHSH and CDR2 LQKENI. Here the CDR3 reads CASSPRLAGVGTDTQYF. CDR3 sequence (DNA): TGTGCCAGCTCACCACGACTAGCGGGAGTGGGCACAGATACGCAGTATTTT.

Ten or more counts support this clonotype. CDR3 region: CASSPRGGAAYEQYF. Here the CDR3 DNA reads TGCGCCAGCAGCCCCCGCGGCGGCGCCGCCTACGAGCAGTACTTC. The J gene is TRBJ2-7, the V gene TRBV5-1; no definite D call. Trimming left V 4 bases short and J 2 bases short, with 16 bases between. CDR1 and CDR2 from the germline V gene are SGHRS and YFSETQ. The CDR3 loop spans 15 amino acids.

This rearrangement joins TRBV7-2 to TRBJ2-5; D call uncertain. The germline V gene encodes CDR1 SGHTA and CDR2 FQGNSA. Between the trimmed V and J ends, which lost 0 bases and 3 bases, there was a span of 5 bases. This CDR3 spans 13 amino acids. The CDR3 DNA reads TGTGCCAGCAGCTTAGCCCGGGAAGAGACCCAGTACTTC. It yields the protein CASSLAREETQYF.

J is TRBJ2-1 and V is TRBV18; tentatively, D is TRBD2 (6 bases). The ends were cut back, 6 bases at V and 5 bases at J, with 14 bases in the middle. This CDR3 has 14 amino acids. Germline V gives CDR1 KGHSH, CDR2 LQKENI. The CDR3 protein is CASSRNSGNNEQFF. CDR3 DNA: TGTGCCAGCTCCCGGAATAGCGGAAACAATGAGCAGTTCTTC. The whole variable domain, filled in from reference TRBV18 and TRBJ2-1, reads NAGVMQNPRHLVRRRGQEARLRCSPMKGHSHVYWYRQLPEEGLKFMVYLQKENIIDESGMPKERFSAEFPKEGPSILRIQQVVRGDSAAYFCASSRNSGNNEQFFGPGTRLTVL.

The chain is built from TRBV4-2 and TRBJ1-2; a weak D match, TRBD1 (5 bases). The ends were cut back, 3 bases at V and 6 bases at J, with 14 bases in the middle. Germline CDR1 reads LGHNA; CDR2 reads YNFKEQ. The CDR3 has 14 residues. The CDR3 is CASSHWTRGDGYTF. CDR3 DNA sequence: TGTGCCAGCAGCCACTGGACCCGGGGGGATGGCTACACCTTC.

This chain uses TRBV4-3 with TRBJ1-3; D is uncertain. The ends were cut back, 0 bases at V and 0 bases at J, with 6 bases in the middle. The germline V gene has CDR1 LGHNA and CDR2 YSLEER. There are 15 residues in the CDR3. As DNA, the CDR3 is TGCGCCAGCAGCCAAGATCCCCTCTCTGGAAACACCATATATTTT. It yields the protein CASSQDPLSGNTIYF.

A note on this clonotype: The junction departs from the called germline gene at one end, perhaps through a read error. The chain links TRBV6-5 to TRBJ2-2, with D possibly matching TRBD2 (5 bases). This CDR3 is 13 amino acids long. CDR1 MNHEY and CDR2 SVGAGI come from the germline V gene. CDR3 loop: CGSSYQDTGELFF. The CDR3 DNA reads TGTGGCAGCAGTTACCAGGATACCGGGGAACTGTTTTTT.

The chain uses TRBV3-1 and TRBJ2-7; weak D call: TRBD1 (7 bases). V lost 2 bases, J lost 6 bases, and 8 bases lay in between. The CDR3 loop spans 12 amino acids. Looked up from germline, CDR1 is LGHDT and CDR2 is YNNKEL (reference sequence). The CDR3 reads CASSQQGGEQYF. CDR3 DNA sequence: TGTGCCAGCAGCCAACAGGGGGGCGAGCAGTACTTC.

The table lists this clonotype with a few counts. This chain uses TRBV6-6 with TRBJ1-1, with no clear D. The V end was cut by 2 bases, the J end by 1 base, with 5 bases between. Germline V lookup: CDR1 MNHNY, CDR2 SVGAGI (reference sequence). The CDR3 consists of 13 residues. CDR3 sequence: CASSYGQNTEAFF. CDR3 DNA sequence: TGTGCCAGCAGTTACGGGCAGAACACTGAAGCTTTCTTT.

This clonotype was recorded a few times. The junction departs from the called germline gene at one end, perhaps through a read error. The V gene is TRBV7-3, the J gene TRBJ2-5; tentatively, D is TRBD1 (6 bases). The CDR3 loop spans 14 amino acids. Germline V CDR1 and CDR2: SGHTA, FQGTGA. The CDR3 DNA sequence: TGTGCCGGCAGCTCCGGCAGGGGCCAAGAGACCCAGTACTTC. Protein product: CAGSSGRGQETQYF.

This chain joins TRBV5-1 and TRBJ2-2; the match to TRBD2 covers 9 bases. V was clipped by 4 bases and J by 6 bases; unmatched bases: 4. Germline CDR1 is SGHRS and CDR2 is YFSETQ. The CDR3 consists of 14 residues. Here the CDR3 DNA reads TGCGCCAGCAGCGTTAGCGGGAGTGCCGGGGAGCTGTTTTTT. Its translation: CASSVSGSAGELFF.

This clonotype was observed a handful of times. The CDR3 here is CATSDSHSGSDFNEQFF. The CDR3 DNA sequence: TGTGCCACCAGTGATTCTCATAGCGGGAGTGATTTCAATGAGCAGTTCTTC. V is TRBV24-1 and J is TRBJ2-1; 9 bases agree with TRBD2. V lost 2 bases to trimming and J lost 6 bases; unmatched junction nucleotides: 10. This CDR3 comprises 17 residues. CDR1 and CDR2 from the germline V gene are KGHDR and SFDVKD.

This clonotype was counted only a few times. J is TRBJ2-6 and V is TRBV27; maybe TRBD1 (5 bases). Germline CDR1 is MNHEY and CDR2 is SMNVEV (reference sequence). V was cut by 6 bases and J by 2 bases, with 17 bases left in between. The CDR3 length is 17 residues. DNA of the CDR3: TGTGCCAGCAGCCTGGCAGGACATCCAACTGGGGCCAACGTCCTGACTTTC. Encoded protein: CASSLAGHPTGANVLTF.

The J gene is TRBJ1-5, the V gene TRBV3-1; D is undetermined. In germline, CDR1 is LGHDT, CDR2 YNNKEL (reference sequence). The CDR3 runs 12 residues. Trimming took 5 bases from V and 1 from J, leaving 3 bases between them. CDR3 amino acids: CASSVSNQPQHF. The CDR3 DNA sequence: TGTGCCAGCAGCGTAAGCAATCAGCCCCAGCATTTT. Based on the CDR3 plus reference TRBV3-1 and TRBJ1-5, the full variable domain is DTAVSQTPKYLVTQMGNDKSIKCEQNLGHDTMYWYKQDSKKFLKIMFSYNNKELIINETVPNRFSPKSPDKAHLNLHINSLELGDSAVYFCASSVSNQPQHFGDGTRLSIL.

This clonotype was seen ten or more times. The chain couples TRBV5-1 to TRBJ1-1; D unresolved. This CDR3 region has 14 residues. From germline, CDR1 is SGHRS and CDR2 YFSETQ. Trimming removed 4 bases from V and 2 bases from J, with 12 bases in between. The chain's CDR3 is CASSPDGRNTEAFF. The CDR3 DNA sequence: TGCGCCAGCAGCCCAGATGGACGAAACACTGAAGCTTTCTTT.

A remark on this clonotype: A read error may account for a junction end that differs from germline. CDR3 in DNA: TGTGCCAGCAGCGACCGGAGGGGGGGCACAGATACGCAGTACTTT. Amino acids: CASSDRRGGTDTQYF. The rearrangement joins TRBV7-2 to TRBJ2-3; D is possibly TRBD2 (7 bases). The germline gives CDR1 SGHTA, CDR2 FQGNSA. The length of the CDR3 is 15 residues.

This clonotype was picked up many times. The V and J genes are TRBV5-1 and TRBJ2-3; 9 bases map to TRBD1. Germline trimming cut 2 bases from V and 1 base from J; bases unmatched to any gene: 5. The CDR3 covers 16 residues. The germline gives CDR1 SGHRS, CDR2 YFSETQ. The CDR3 DNA follows: TGCGCCAGCAGCTTAGGGACAGGGTCGGGCACAGATACGCAGTATTTT. This gives the protein CASSLGTGSGTDTQYF.

This clonotype was recorded only once. The chain has TRBV29-1 and TRBJ2-5; D call uncertain. Germline CDR1 and CDR2: SQVTM and ANQGSEA. Trimming pared 1 base from V and 1 base from J, leaving 7 bases between. This CDR3 contains 13 residues. For the CDR3, the DNA is TGCAGCGTTGAAGTTTGGGGCCAAGAGACCCAGTACTTC. The encoded protein is CSVEVWGQETQYF. The full variable domain, with the rest looked up from reference TRBV29-1 and TRBJ2-5, is SAVISQKPSRDICQRGTSLTIQCQVDSQVTMMFWYRQQPGQSLTLIATANQGSEATYESGFVIDKFPISRPNLTFSTLTVSNMSPEDSSIYLCSVEVWGQETQYFGPGTRLLVL.

The chain has TRBV2 and TRBJ1-6, with D possibly matching TRBD1 (5 bases). Trimming took 6 bases from V and 7 from J, leaving 13 bases between them. From germline, CDR1 is SNHLY and CDR2 FYNNEI. The CDR3 is made up of 14 amino acids. CDR3 nucleotides: TGTGCCAGCAGGCCCGGGACGGAAAATTCACCCCTCCACTTT. Residues: CASRPGTENSPLHF.

For the CDR3, the DNA is TGCAGCGTTGATCGGCGGGGGGGAGGAGAGACCCAGTACTTC. As protein: CSVDRRGGGETQYF. The genes are TRBV29-1 and TRBJ2-5, with 9 nucleotides matching TRBD2. The trim removed 3 bases at V and 4 bases at J, leaving 6 bases unmatched. The CDR3 is 14 amino acids. Germline CDR1 and CDR2: SQVTM and ANQGSEA.

This clonotype showed up just a few times. J is TRBJ1-2 and V is TRBV7-9, with 10 bases that match TRBD1. This CDR3 has 14 residues. J lost 8 bases, V lost 5 bases, and 8 bases had no gene match. Germline assignment: CDR1 SEHNR and CDR2 FQNEAQ (reference sequence). CDR3 nucleotides: TGTGCCAGCAGCGTCCGACAGGGGGCAAGGGGCTACACCTTC. It specifies CASSVRQGARGYTF. The full variable domain, its missing parts supplied by reference TRBV7-9 and TRBJ1-2, is DTGVSQNPRHKITKRGQNVTFRCDPISEHNRLYWYRQTLGQGPEFLTYFQNEAQLEKSRLLSDRFSAERPKGSFSTLEIQRTEQGDSAMYLCASSVRQGARGYTFGSGTRLTVV.